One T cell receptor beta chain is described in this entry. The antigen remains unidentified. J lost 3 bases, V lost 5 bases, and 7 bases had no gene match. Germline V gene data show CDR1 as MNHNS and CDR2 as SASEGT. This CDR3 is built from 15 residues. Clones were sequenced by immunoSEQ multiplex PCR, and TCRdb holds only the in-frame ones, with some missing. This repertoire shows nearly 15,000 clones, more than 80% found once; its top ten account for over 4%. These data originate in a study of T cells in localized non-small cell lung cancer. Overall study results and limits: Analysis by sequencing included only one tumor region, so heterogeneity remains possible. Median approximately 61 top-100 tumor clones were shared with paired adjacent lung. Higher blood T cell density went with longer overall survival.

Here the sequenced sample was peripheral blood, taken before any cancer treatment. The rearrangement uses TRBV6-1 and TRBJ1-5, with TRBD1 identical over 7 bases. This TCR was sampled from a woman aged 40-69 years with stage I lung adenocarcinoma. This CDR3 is CASSNTGQLNQPQHF. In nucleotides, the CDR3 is TGTGCCAGCAGTAACACGGGACAGCTCAATCAGCCCCAGCATTTT.